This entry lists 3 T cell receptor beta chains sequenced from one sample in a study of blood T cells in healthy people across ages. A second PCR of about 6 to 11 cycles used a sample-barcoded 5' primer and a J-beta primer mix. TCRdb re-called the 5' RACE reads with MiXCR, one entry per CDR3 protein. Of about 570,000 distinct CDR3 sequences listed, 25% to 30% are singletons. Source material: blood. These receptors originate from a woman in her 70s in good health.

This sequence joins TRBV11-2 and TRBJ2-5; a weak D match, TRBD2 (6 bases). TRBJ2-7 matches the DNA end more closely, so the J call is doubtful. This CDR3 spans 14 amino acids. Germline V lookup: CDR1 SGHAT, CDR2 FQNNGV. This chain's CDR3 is CASSLTAGGAEQYF. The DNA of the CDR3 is TGTGCCAGCAGCTTAACAGCGGGTGGAGCCGAGCAGTACTTC.

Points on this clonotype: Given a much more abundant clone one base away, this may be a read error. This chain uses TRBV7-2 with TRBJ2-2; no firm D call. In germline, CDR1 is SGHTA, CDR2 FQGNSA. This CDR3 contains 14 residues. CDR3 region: CASSLGHNTRELFF. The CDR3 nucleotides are TGTGCCAGCAGCCTGGGTCACAACACCCGGGAGCTGTTTTTT.

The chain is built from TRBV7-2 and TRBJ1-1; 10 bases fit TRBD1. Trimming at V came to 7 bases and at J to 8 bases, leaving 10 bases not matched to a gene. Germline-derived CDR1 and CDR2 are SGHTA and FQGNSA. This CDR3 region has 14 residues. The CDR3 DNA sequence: TGTGCCAGCAACCGACAGGGGGCCACTCTGGAAGCTTTCTTT. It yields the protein CASNRQGATLEAFF.